One and the same sample provided the 8 T cell receptor beta chains below, sequenced in a study of cytomegalovirus exposure and HLA in healthy donors (dated by TCRdb to the late 2010s). Libraries were prepared through the immunoSEQ multiplex PCR assay. The multiplex PCR relied on a mix of 60 forward primers for TCR Vbeta segments and 13 reverse primers for TCR Jbeta segments. TCRdb holds this immuneACCESS table with in-frame rearrangements only. Some clones are missing; in checked studies, unresolved V genes explain under half, and the rest has no known cause. The sample has about 120,000 clones on record, about 11% of them singletons. 4.5% to 5% of the sample belongs to the ten largest clones. The sequencing sample was made of PBMCs. The source of these receptors is a young woman in good health and CMV-seropositive.

This clone occurred a few times. The CDR3 sequence is CASSHQASGGNEQFF. In nucleotides, the CDR3 is TGTGCCAGCAGCCACCAAGCTAGCGGTGGTAATGAGCAGTTCTTC. The chain joins TRBV27 to TRBJ2-1; 7 nucleotides match TRBD2. From germline, CDR1 is MNHEY and CDR2 SMNVEV (reference sequence). The J segment lost 7 bases and the V segment lost 6 bases, leaving 12 bases of the junction unmatched. The CDR3 runs to 15 residues.

This clone occurred a few times. The chain is built from TRBV19 and TRBJ1-1, with 9 bases fitting TRBD1. The V and J ends lost 6 bases and 5 bases, in that order; junction bases with no gene match: 7. Germline lookup yields CDR1 LNHDA and CDR2 SQIVND (reference sequence). The CDR3 is 14 amino acids. In DNA, the CDR3 is TGTGCCAGTAGAATCGGGACAGGGTCAACTGAAGCTTTCTTT. The encoded protein is CASRIGTGSTEAFF.

This clone was picked up a small number of times. The chain combines TRBV4-1 with TRBJ2-7, with 8 bases fitting TRBD2. The CDR3 totals 15 residues. The V and J ends lost 0 bases and 6 bases, in that order; junction bases with no gene match: 7. Per the germline V gene, CDR1 is MGHRA and CDR2 is YSYEKL. In nucleotides, the CDR3 is TGCGCCAGCAGCCAAGAGATGGGGACTAGAGTCGAGCAGTACTTC. This translates into CASSQEMGTRVEQYF.

This clone has a handful of counts. The chain has TRBV2 and TRBJ2-2; D is uncertain. The CDR3 is made up of 13 amino acids. The V end lost 4 bases, the J end lost 4 bases, and 7 bases lay between the germline ends. CDR1 is SNHLY and CDR2 is FYNNEI in the germline V gene. CDR3 region: CASSVQSTGELFF. The CDR3 DNA sequence: TGTGCCAGCAGTGTACAGAGCACCGGGGAGCTGTTTTTT.

This clone was detected a few times. This chain uses TRBV19 with TRBJ2-1; perhaps TRBD2 as D (5 bases). The germline gives CDR1 LNHDA, CDR2 SQIVND (reference sequence). This CDR3 region has 15 residues. V was pared by 6 bases and J by 2 bases, with 14 bases between. The CDR3 sequence: CASSPRGSAYNEQFF. CDR3 DNA: TGTGCCAGTAGCCCCCGGGGTAGCGCCTACAATGAGCAGTTCTTC. The complete variable domain, with remaining parts taken from reference TRBV19 and TRBJ2-1, reads DGGITQSPKYLFRKEGQNVTLSCEQNLNHDAMYWYRQDPGQGLRLIYYSQIVNDFQKGDIAEGYSVSREKKESFPLTVTSAQKNPTAFYLCASSPRGSAYNEQFFGPGTRLTVL.

DNA for the CDR3: TGTGCCAGCAGCGTCGAGGCAGGGTTTTACGAGCAGTACTTC. It codes for CASSVEAGFYEQYF. The genes are TRBV9 and TRBJ2-7, with D perhaps TRBD1 (5 bases). CDR1 SGDLS and CDR2 YYNGEE come from the germline V gene. V lost 2 bases, J lost 4 bases, and 13 bases lay in between. The CDR3 totals 14 residues.

A few counts support this clone. The V and J genes are TRBV7-6 and TRBJ1-1; D perhaps matches TRBD1 (6 bases). CDR3 length: 14 residues. V dropped 1 base and J dropped 8 bases, with 14 bases sitting between them. Germline V gene sequence: CDR1 SGHVS, CDR2 FNYEAQ. As DNA, the CDR3 is TGTGCCAGCAGCTTAGTCGGGACAAGCAAGGAAGCTTTCTTT. Translation: CASSLVGTSKEAFF.

This chain joins TRBV6-5 and TRBJ1-2; unclear D gene. This CDR3 contains 14 residues. CDR1 and CDR2 (germline): MNHEY, SVGAGI. Trimming pared 4 bases from V and 7 bases from J, leaving 16 bases between. In DNA, the CDR3 is TGTGCCAGCAGTTCGGGTCAAATAAAGGCTGGCTACACCTTC. Its translation: CASSSGQIKAGYTF.